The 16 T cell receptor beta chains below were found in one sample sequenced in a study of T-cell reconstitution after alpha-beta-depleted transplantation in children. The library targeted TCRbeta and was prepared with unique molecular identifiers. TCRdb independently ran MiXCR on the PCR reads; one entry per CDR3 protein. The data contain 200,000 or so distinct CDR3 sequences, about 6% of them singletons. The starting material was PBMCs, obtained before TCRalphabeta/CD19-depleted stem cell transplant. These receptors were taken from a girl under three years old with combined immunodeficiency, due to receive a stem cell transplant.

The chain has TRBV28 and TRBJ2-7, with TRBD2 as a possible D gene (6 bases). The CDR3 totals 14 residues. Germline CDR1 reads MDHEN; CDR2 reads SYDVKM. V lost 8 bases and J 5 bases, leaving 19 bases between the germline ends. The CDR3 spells CASAPWGRSHEQYF. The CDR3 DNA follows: TGTGCCAGCGCCCCATGGGGGAGGTCCCACGAGCAGTACTTC.

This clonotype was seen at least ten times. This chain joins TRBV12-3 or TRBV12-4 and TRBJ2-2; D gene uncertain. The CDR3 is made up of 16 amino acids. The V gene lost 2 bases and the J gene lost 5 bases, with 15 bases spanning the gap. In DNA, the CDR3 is TGTGCCAGCAGTTTACCCTACAATGCGCCGACCGGGGAGCTGTTTTTT. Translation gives CASSLPYNAPTGELFF.

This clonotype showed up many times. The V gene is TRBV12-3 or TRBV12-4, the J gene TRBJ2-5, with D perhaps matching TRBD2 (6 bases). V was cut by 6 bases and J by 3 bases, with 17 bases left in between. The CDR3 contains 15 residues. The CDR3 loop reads CASSHTGLPKETQYF. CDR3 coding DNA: TGTGCCAGCAGCCACACCGGACTACCAAAAGAGACCCAGTACTTC.

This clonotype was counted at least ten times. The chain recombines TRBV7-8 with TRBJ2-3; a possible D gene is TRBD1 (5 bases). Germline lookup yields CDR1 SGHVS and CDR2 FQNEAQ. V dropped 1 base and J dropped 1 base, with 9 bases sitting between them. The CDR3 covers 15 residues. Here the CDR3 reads CASSLDATGTDTQYF. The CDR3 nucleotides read TGTGCCAGCAGCTTAGACGCGACAGGCACAGATACGCAGTATTTT.

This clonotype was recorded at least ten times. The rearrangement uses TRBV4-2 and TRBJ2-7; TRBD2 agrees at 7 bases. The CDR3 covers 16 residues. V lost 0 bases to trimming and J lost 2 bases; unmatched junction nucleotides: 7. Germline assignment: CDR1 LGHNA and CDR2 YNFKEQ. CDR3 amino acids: CASSQESASGPYEQYF. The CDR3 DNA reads TGTGCCAGCAGCCAAGAATCGGCTAGCGGCCCCTACGAGCAGTACTTC.

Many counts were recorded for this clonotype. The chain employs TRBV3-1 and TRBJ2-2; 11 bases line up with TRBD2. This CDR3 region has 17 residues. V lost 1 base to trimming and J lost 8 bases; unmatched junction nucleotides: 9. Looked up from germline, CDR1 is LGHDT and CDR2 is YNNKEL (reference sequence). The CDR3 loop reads CASSQVELAGVNGELFF. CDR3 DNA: TGTGCCAGCAGCCAAGTTGAACTAGCGGGAGTAAATGGGGAGCTGTTTTTT.

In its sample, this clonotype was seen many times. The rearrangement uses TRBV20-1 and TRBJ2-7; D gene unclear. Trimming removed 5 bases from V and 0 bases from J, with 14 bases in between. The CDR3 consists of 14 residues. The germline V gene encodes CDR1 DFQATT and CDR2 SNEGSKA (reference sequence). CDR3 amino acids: CSAVTYPSSYEQYF. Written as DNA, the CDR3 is TGCAGTGCTGTTACGTATCCAAGCTCCTACGAGCAGTACTTC.

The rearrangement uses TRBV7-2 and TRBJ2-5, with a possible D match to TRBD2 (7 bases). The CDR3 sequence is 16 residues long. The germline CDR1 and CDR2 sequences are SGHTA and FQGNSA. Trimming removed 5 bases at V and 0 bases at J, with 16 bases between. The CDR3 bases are TGTGCCAGCAGCCCGCGGGGGCGGGATCACCAAGAGACCCAGTACTTC. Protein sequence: CASSPRGRDHQETQYF.

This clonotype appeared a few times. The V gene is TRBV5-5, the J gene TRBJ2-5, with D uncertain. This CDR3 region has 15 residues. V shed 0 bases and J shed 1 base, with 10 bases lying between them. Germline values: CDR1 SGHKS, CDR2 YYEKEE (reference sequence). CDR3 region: CASSLEGQVQETQYF. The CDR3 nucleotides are TGTGCCAGCAGCTTGGAGGGCCAGGTCCAAGAGACCCAGTACTTC. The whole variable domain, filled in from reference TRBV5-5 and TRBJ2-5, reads DAGVTQSPTHLIKTRGQQVTLRCSPISGHKSVSWYQQVLGQGPQFIFQYYEKEERGRGNFPDRFSARQFPNYSSELNVNALLLGDSALYLCASSLEGQVQETQYFGPGTRLLVL.

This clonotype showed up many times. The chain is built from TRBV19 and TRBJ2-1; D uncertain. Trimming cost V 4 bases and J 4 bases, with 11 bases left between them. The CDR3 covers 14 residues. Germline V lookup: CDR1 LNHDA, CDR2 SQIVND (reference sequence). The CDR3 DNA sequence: TGTGCCAGTAGTAGCGGTAACTCATACAATGAGCAGTTCTTC. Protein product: CASSSGNSYNEQFF.

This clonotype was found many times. The CDR3 nucleotides are TGTGCCAGCCCGCGGACAGGGGACACTGAAGCTTTCTTT. It translates to CASPRTGDTEAFF. The V call is TRBV25-1, the J call TRBJ1-1, with 9 bases aligning to TRBD1. The CDR3 totals 13 residues. Trimming took 8 bases from V and 3 from J; bases not matched to a gene: 4. CDR1 and CDR2 (germline): MGHDK, SYGVNS. Full variable domain (missing parts from reference TRBV25-1 and TRBJ1-1): EADIYQTPRYLVIGTGKKITLECSQTMGHDKMYWYQQDPGMELHLIHYSYGVNSTEKGDLSSESTVSRIRTEHFPLTLESARPSHTSQYLCASPRTGDTEAFFGQGTRLTVV.

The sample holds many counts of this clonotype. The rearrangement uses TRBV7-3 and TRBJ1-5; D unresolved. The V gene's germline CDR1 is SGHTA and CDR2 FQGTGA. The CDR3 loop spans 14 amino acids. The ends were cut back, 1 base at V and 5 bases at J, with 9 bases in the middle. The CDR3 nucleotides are TGTGCCAGCAGCTTAATGACGGAGCATCAGCCCCAGCATTTT. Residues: CASSLMTEHQPQHF.

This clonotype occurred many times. Here the CDR3 reads CSVRGSAGELFF. DNA for the CDR3: TGCAGCGTACGAGGCTCTGCCGGGGAGCTGTTTTTT. The chain employs TRBV29-1 and TRBJ2-2, with no clear D. The V and J ends lost 6 bases and 6 bases respectively, with 11 bases between them. This CDR3 contains 12 residues. Germline CDR1 reads SQVTM; CDR2 reads ANQGSEA.

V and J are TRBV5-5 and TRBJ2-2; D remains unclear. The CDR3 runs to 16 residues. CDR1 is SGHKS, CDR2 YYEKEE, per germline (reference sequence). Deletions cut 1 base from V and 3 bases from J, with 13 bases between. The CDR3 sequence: CASSLLRKLYTGELFF. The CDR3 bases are TGTGCCAGCAGCTTGCTCCGAAAACTTTACACCGGGGAGCTGTTTTTT.

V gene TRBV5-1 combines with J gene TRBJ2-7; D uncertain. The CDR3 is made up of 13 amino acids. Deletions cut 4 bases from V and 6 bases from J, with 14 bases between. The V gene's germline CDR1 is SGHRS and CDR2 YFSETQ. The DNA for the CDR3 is TGCGCCAGCAGCCATCAAGAGGTTGGCGAGCAGTACTTC. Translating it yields CASSHQEVGEQYF.

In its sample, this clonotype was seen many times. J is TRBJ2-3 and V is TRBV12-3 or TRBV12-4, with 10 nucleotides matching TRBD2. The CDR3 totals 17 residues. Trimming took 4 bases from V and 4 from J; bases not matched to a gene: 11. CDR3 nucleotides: TGTGCCAGCAGTTGGGCAGCGGGGGGGACGAAGGCAGATACGCAGTATTTT. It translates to CASSWAAGGTKADTQYF.